Given below is one TCR beta chain in context. This entry belongs to a study of control samples from healthy donors and cancer patients. Germline-derived CDR1 and CDR2 are SQVTM and ANQGSEA. The CDR3 is made up of 12 amino acids. With 7 bases clipped from V and 7 bases from J, the junction kept 5 bases outside the gene matches. Produced via immunoSEQ multiplex PCR; TCRdb's table is partial and in-frame only. The sample records almost 90,000 clones, approximately 86% being singletons. This rearrangement joins TRBV29-1 to TRBJ2-1; 9 bases agree with TRBD1. The material sequenced was blood. The sequence was obtained from a man aged 30-40 years in good health. The chain's CDR3 is CSGRDRVNEQFF. In DNA form, the CDR3 reads TGCAGCGGCCGGGACAGGGTTAATGAGCAGTTCTTC.